A single sample gave rise to the 6 T cell receptor beta chains below, sequenced in a study of blood T cell repertoires in COVID-19. Using immunoSEQ multiplex PCR, the repertoire was profiled, and TCRdb retains in-frame clones only, with some absent. The sample has roughly 250,000 clones; around 81% are singletons. Sequencing used peripheral blood. Receptors were obtained from a woman aged 55 to 70 with active or convalescent COVID-19.

V gene TRBV5-1 combines with J gene TRBJ1-2; TRBD1 matches 7 bases. Germline loops: CDR1 SGHRS, CDR2 YFSETQ. The CDR3 is made up of 14 amino acids. After removal of 5 bases from V and 2 bases from J, the junction contained 6 bases not matched to a gene. CDR3 DNA: TGCGCCAGCAGACCCGGACAGGCCAACTATGGCTACACCTTC. As protein: CASRPGQANYGYTF.

This clone came up a few times. The V gene is TRBV6-6, the J gene TRBJ1-5; no definite D call. There are 12 residues in the CDR3. Trimming cost V 5 bases and J 1 base, with 3 bases left between them. Germline V gene lookup returns CDR1 MNHNY and CDR2 SVGAGI (reference sequence). CDR3 nucleotide sequence: TGTGCCAGCAGTGGCAGCAATCAGCCCCAGCATTTT. This gives the protein CASSGSNQPQHF.

This clone was seen many times. The chain has TRBV5-4 and TRBJ1-1, with D perhaps matching TRBD1 (6 bases). This CDR3 contains 14 residues. V was clipped by 10 bases and J by 1 base, with 17 bases between them. CDR1 is SGHNT and CDR2 is YYREEE in the germline V gene (reference sequence). The CDR3 bases are TGTGCCTCACGCCCGGAGACAGGGAACACTGAAGCTTTCTTT. It specifies CASRPETGNTEAFF.

The V call is TRBV6-5, the J call TRBJ2-7; 8 bases agree with TRBD2. Per germline, CDR1 MNHEY and CDR2 SVGAGI. Trimming took 4 bases from V and 3 from J; bases not matched to a gene: 8. This CDR3 has 15 residues. Here the CDR3 reads CASSSPRGGFYEQYF. The CDR3 DNA reads as TGTGCCAGCAGTTCCCCCCGGGGGGGGTTCTACGAGCAGTACTTC.

The chain couples TRBV10-3 to TRBJ1-4, with D perhaps matching TRBD1 (5 bases). Per germline, CDR1 ENHRY and CDR2 SYGVKD. The V end lost 6 bases, the J end lost 8 bases, and 13 bases lay between the germline ends. This CDR3 is built from 13 residues. The CDR3 bases are TGTGCCATCAGAGGCGGGACTGACGAAAAACTGTTTTTT. The encoded protein is CAIRGGTDEKLFF.

CDR3 in amino acids: CASSQDRGTSGGPAETQYF. CDR3 bases: TGCGCCAGCAGCCAAGATCGGGGGACTAGCGGGGGGCCGGCGGAGACCCAGTACTTC. The chain recombines TRBV4-1 with TRBJ2-5, with TRBD2 matching over 15 bases. The CDR3 consists of 19 residues. V gave up 0 bases and J gave up 5 bases; unmatched junction bases: 10. Per the germline V gene, CDR1 is MGHRA and CDR2 is YSYEKL.